This record covers a single T cell receptor (beta chain). Its specificity is unknown. Germline V gives CDR1 SGDLS, CDR2 YYNGEE. The CDR3 consists of 15 residues. This sample was included in a study of monozygotic twins with inflammatory bowel disease. Study-wide points: In the analysis, different T cell subtypes could not be told apart.

Approximately 3,500 ng of total RNA went into each TCR library. Amplification used two nested PCRs: 15 to 20 cycles, then roughly 9 cycles, on TCRalpha/TCRbeta cDNA. Each CDR3 protein gets one entry in TCRdb, which reprocessed the 5' RACE reads and gives no DNA. The sample has some 150,000 distinct CDR3 sequences. Skipping T cell sorting, the study isolated total RNA directly from whole blood. This clonotype was sampled from a human donor with ulcerative colitis or Crohn's disease, or a healthy co-twin of an affected twin (not recorded which). This chain joins TRBV9 and TRBJ2-5; as DNA is missing, the TRBD1 call by TCRdb cannot be tested. The sequencing sample was made of blood. The chain's CDR3 is CASSPRTGGIETQYF. Variable domain in full (rest from reference TRBV9 and TRBJ2-5): DSGVTQTPKHLITATGQRVTLRCSPRSGDLSVYWYQQSLDQGLQFLIQYYNGEERAKGNILERFSAQQFPDLHSELNLSSLELGDSALYFCASSPRTGGIETQYFGPGTRLLVL.